This is a list of T cell receptor beta chains from one sample in a study of blood T cells in healthy people across ages. Using its own MiXCR run on the 5' RACE reads, TCRdb lists one record per CDR3 protein. The data show around 940,000 distinct CDR3 sequences, roughly half seen once. The sample consisted of blood. These receptors were collected from an older woman in good health. Both conserved end residues are part of each CDR3. Fields, in order: clone size, J gene, D gene, V gene, CDR3 DNA, CDR3 protein. The D gene is left open where the match is weak. Clone size is given for some rows only: seen once, a few or many times, or a class if the clone is expanded.

clone size: few; J gene: TRBJ2-7; D gene: NA; V gene: TRBV4-3; CDR3 DNA: TGCGCCAGCAGCCAAGAATGGGGGCAGGTCTACGAGCAGTACTTC; CDR3 protein: CASSQEWGQVYEQYF
clone size: NA; J gene: TRBJ2-5; D gene: TRBD1; V gene: TRBV29-1; CDR3 DNA: TGCAGCGGTACCGGGACAGGGGGCGTTAAATGGGAGACCCAGTACTTC; CDR3 protein: CSGTGTGGVKWETQYF
clone size: NA; J gene: TRBJ2-7; D gene: NA; V gene: TRBV15; CDR3 DNA: TGTGCCACCAGCAGAGATGACGCCACTACTAGCGAGCAGTACTTC; CDR3 protein: CATSRDDATTSEQYF
clone size: NA; J gene: TRBJ1-2; D gene: TRBD1; V gene: TRBV29-1; CDR3 DNA: TGCAGCGTTGATACGACAGGGCCTATTAGGTATGGTTACACCTTC; CDR3 protein: CSVDTTGPIRYGYTF
clone size: few; J gene: TRBJ2-1; D gene: TRBD2; V gene: TRBV20-1; CDR3 DNA: TGCAGTGCTAGGAATAGCTTGAACGGACTAGCGGTCTACAATGAGCAGTTCTTC; CDR3 protein: CSARNSLNGLAVYNEQFF
clone size: NA; J gene: TRBJ2-7; D gene: NA; V gene: TRBV4-2; CDR3 DNA: TGTGCCAGCAGCCAAGGGGGCGGGTTTCCCTACGAGCAGTACTTC; CDR3 protein: CASSQGGGFPYEQYF
clone size: NA; J gene: TRBJ2-7; D gene: TRBD1; V gene: TRBV5-1; CDR3 DNA: TGCGCCAGCAGCAGGGGACAGGTGGCCTCCTACGAGCAGTACTTC; CDR3 protein: CASSRGQVASYEQYF
clone size: NA; J gene: TRBJ2-1; D gene: NA; V gene: TRBV30; CDR3 DNA: TGTGCCTGGAGTGTTAGGGCCCCACATGAGCAGTTCTTC; CDR3 protein: CAWSVRAPHEQFF
clone size: NA; J gene: TRBJ1-4; D gene: NA; V gene: TRBV6-5; CDR3 DNA: TGTGCCAGCAGTTATGGGAGCCGCATCGAAAAACTGTTTTTT; CDR3 protein: CASSYGSRIEKLFF
clone size: NA; J gene: TRBJ1-1; D gene: NA; V gene: TRBV28; CDR3 DNA: TGTGCCAGCAGGACCGGACACACTGAAGCTTTCTTT; CDR3 protein: CASRTGHTEAFF
clone size: once; J gene: TRBJ2-1; D gene: NA; V gene: TRBV4-3; CDR3 DNA: TGCGCCAGCAGCCAAGGTGTCGCCTCCTCCTACAATGAGCAGTTCTTC; CDR3 protein: CASSQGVASSYNEQFF
clone size: NA; J gene: TRBJ2-7; D gene: NA; V gene: TRBV20-1; CDR3 DNA: TGCAGTGCTAGAGATGAGGCTAGAAAGGCCACCTACGAGCAGTACTTC; CDR3 protein: CSARDEARKATYEQYF